This is a list of T cell receptor beta chains from one sample in a study of shared clonotypes between healthy human individuals. The assay was immunoSEQ multiplex PCR, and TCRdb's table has in-frame clones only and misses some. The data hold 950,000 to 1,100,000 clones, with around four fifths observed a single time. Material: memory CD4+ T cells sorted from blood. The receptors come from a young man in good health. Both conserved end residues are part of each CDR3. Fields, in order: clone size, J gene, D gene, V gene, CDR3 DNA, CDR3 protein. The D gene is left open where the match is weak. The size of a clone is reported for some rows only, either as once, few or many, or as a class for expanded clones.

clone size: .
J gene: TRBJ2-7
D gene: TRBD1
V gene: TRBV2
CDR3 DNA: TGTGCCAGCAGTCCGGACAGGGTTAACTCCTACGAGCAGTACTTC
CDR3 protein: CASSPDRVNSYEQYF

clone size: .
J gene: TRBJ1-1
D gene: .
V gene: TRBV20-1
CDR3 DNA: TGCAGTGCTACACGGACGGCTGAAGCTTTCTTT
CDR3 protein: CSATRTAEAFF

clone size: .
J gene: TRBJ2-3
D gene: TRBD1
V gene: TRBV7-9
CDR3 DNA: TGTGCCAGCAGCTTAAATGGACAGGGGGTCGGGGATACGCAGTATTTT
CDR3 protein: CASSLNGQGVGDTQYF

clone size: .
J gene: TRBJ1-3
D gene: TRBD1
V gene: TRBV5-6
CDR3 DNA: TGTGCCAGCAGCTTGAGGGGGCAGGGGTCTGGAAACACCATATATTTT
CDR3 protein: CASSLRGQGSGNTIYF

clone size: few
J gene: TRBJ1-2
D gene: .
V gene: TRBV10-3
CDR3 DNA: TGTGCCATCAGGGAAAAGGACAGCCCTTTTGGCTACACCTTC
CDR3 protein: CAIREKDSPFGYTF

clone size: .
J gene: TRBJ2-7
D gene: TRBD1
V gene: TRBV7-2
CDR3 DNA: TGTGCCAGCAGCCAGGGGGCGGGGTTGGGCGCCTACGAGCAGTACTTC
CDR3 protein: CASSQGAGLGAYEQYF

clone size: .
J gene: TRBJ2-1
D gene: .
V gene: TRBV7-2
CDR3 DNA: TGTGCCAGCAGCCATGCGGAAACTCAGGACTACCGCTCCTACAATGAGCAGTTCTTC
CDR3 protein: CASSHAETQDYRSYNEQFF

clone size: .
J gene: TRBJ1-1
D gene: .
V gene: TRBV27
CDR3 DNA: TGTGCCAGCAGTTTTATAGGGGGGAACACTGAAGCTTTCTTT
CDR3 protein: CASSFIGGNTEAFF

clone size: few
J gene: TRBJ1-6
D gene: TRBD1
V gene: TRBV5-1
CDR3 DNA: TGCGCCAGCAGCGTGACAGGGGTAGATTCACCCCTCCACTTT
CDR3 protein: CASSVTGVDSPLHF

clone size: .
J gene: TRBJ1-1
D gene: .
V gene: TRBV5-1
CDR3 DNA: TGCGCCAGCAGCCCTTCCGGCCGGGTTAAGACTGAAGCTTTCTTT
CDR3 protein: CASSPSGRVKTEAFF

clone size: once
J gene: TRBJ1-5
D gene: TRBD1
V gene: TRBV5-1
CDR3 DNA: TGCGCCAGCAGCACGACAGGGAGGGATCAGCCCCAGCATTTT
CDR3 protein: CASSTTGRDQPQHF

clone size: once
J gene: TRBJ2-7
D gene: .
V gene: TRBV30
CDR3 DNA: TGTGCCTGGAGTCCCTCCGGGACCGTCGTTCTCTGGGAGTACTTC
CDR3 protein: CAWSPSGTVVLWEYF

clone size: .
J gene: TRBJ2-5
D gene: TRBD1
V gene: TRBV19
CDR3 DNA: TGTGCCAGTAGTGTGACAGGGGTCCCAGAGACCCAGTACTTC
CDR3 protein: CASSVTGVPETQYF

clone size: .
J gene: TRBJ2-3
D gene: .
V gene: TRBV5-1
CDR3 DNA: TGCGCCAGCAGCTTGGGACAAAGCACAGATACGCAGTATTTT
CDR3 protein: CASSLGQSTDTQYF

clone size: .
J gene: TRBJ1-6
D gene: TRBD1
V gene: TRBV5-1
CDR3 DNA: TGCGCCAGCACCGGGACAGAGAATTCACCCCTCCACTTT
CDR3 protein: CASTGTENSPLHF

clone size: .
J gene: TRBJ2-5
D gene: TRBD2
V gene: TRBV16
CDR3 DNA: TGTGCCAGCAGCCAATGGGAAGCGGGAAAAGAGACCCAGTACTTC
CDR3 protein: CASSQWEAGKETQYF

clone size: .
J gene: TRBJ1-1
D gene: .
V gene: TRBV29-1
CDR3 DNA: TGCAGCGTTGTTGTGAGGGCTGGGTCGGGCACTGAAGCTTTCTTT
CDR3 protein: CSVVVRAGSGTEAFF

clone size: .
J gene: TRBJ2-7
D gene: TRBD2
V gene: TRBV7-2
CDR3 DNA: TGTGCCAGCAGCCACTCCGGGGGGTCATACGAGCAGTACTTC
CDR3 protein: CASSHSGGSYEQYF

clone size: few
J gene: TRBJ1-1
D gene: TRBD1
V gene: TRBV30
CDR3 DNA: TGTGCCTGGAGCGAGGGGGCTTCGGGGACCGAGGGAGCTTTCTTT
CDR3 protein: CAWSEGASGTEGAFF

clone size: once
J gene: TRBJ1-3
D gene: .
V gene: TRBV18
CDR3 DNA: TGTGCCAGCTCACCTAGTCAGTGGTCGGGCGACACCATATATTTT
CDR3 protein: CASSPSQWSGDTIYF

clone size: .
J gene: TRBJ1-1
D gene: .
V gene: TRBV7-9
CDR3 DNA: TGTGCCAGCAGCTTAATTGAAGGAGAAGCTTTCTTT
CDR3 protein: CASSLIEGEAFF

clone size: .
J gene: TRBJ2-1
D gene: .
V gene: TRBV5-1
CDR3 DNA: TGCGCCAGCAGCGGCGGGGACCCGGCGGATGAGCAGTTCTTC
CDR3 protein: CASSGGDPADEQFF

clone size: .
J gene: TRBJ1-3
D gene: .
V gene: TRBV7-9
CDR3 DNA: TGTGCCAGCGGAAGGGGGGGATCTGGAAACACCATATATTTT
CDR3 protein: CASGRGGSGNTIYF

clone size: .
J gene: TRBJ2-2
D gene: .
V gene: TRBV2
CDR3 DNA: TGTGCCAGCAGGGTCGGACAGAACACCGGGGAGCTGTTTTTT
CDR3 protein: CASRVGQNTGELFF

clone size: once
J gene: TRBJ2-7
D gene: .
V gene: TRBV29-1
CDR3 DNA: TGCAGCGTTGAAGGAGGGGGGTCCGGCTCCTACGAGCAGTACTTC
CDR3 protein: CSVEGGGSGSYEQYF

clone size: .
J gene: TRBJ1-5
D gene: .
V gene: TRBV29-1
CDR3 DNA: TGCAGCGTTGGATTTTTCTCGGGCCGTGATCAGCCCCAGCATTTT
CDR3 protein: CSVGFFSGRDQPQHF

clone size: .
J gene: TRBJ1-2
D gene: .
V gene: TRBV2
CDR3 DNA: TGTGCCAGCGGACTAGACCGGTCCTATGGCTACACCTTC
CDR3 protein: CASGLDRSYGYTF

clone size: .
J gene: TRBJ2-3
D gene: TRBD2
V gene: TRBV9
CDR3 DNA: TGTGCCAGCAGCGTAGCAGGACTAGTCACAGATACGCAGTATTTT
CDR3 protein: CASSVAGLVTDTQYF

clone size: once
J gene: TRBJ2-1
D gene: TRBD2
V gene: TRBV7-8
CDR3 DNA: TGTGCCAGCAGCCAAGGGACTAGCGGGAGTAATGAGCAGTTCTTC
CDR3 protein: CASSQGTSGSNEQFF

clone size: .
J gene: TRBJ2-5
D gene: .
V gene: TRBV5-4
CDR3 DNA: TGTGCCAGCAGCTTGGGAAAGGGGATCCAAGAGACCCAGTACTTC
CDR3 protein: CASSLGKGIQETQYF

clone size: .
J gene: TRBJ2-1
D gene: TRBD2
V gene: TRBV30
CDR3 DNA: TGTGCCTGGGGGAACGGCGGGAGGGGCAATGAGCAGTTCTTC
CDR3 protein: CAWGNGGRGNEQFF

clone size: .
J gene: TRBJ1-2
D gene: TRBD1
V gene: TRBV4-1
CDR3 DNA: TGCGCCAGCAGCCAAGGCAGGGGGGACTATGGCTACACCTTC
CDR3 protein: CASSQGRGDYGYTF

clone size: .
J gene: TRBJ1-2
D gene: .
V gene: TRBV5-8
CDR3 DNA: TGTGCCAGCAGCTTCGGGGACTATGGGGCTGGCTACACCTTC
CDR3 protein: CASSFGDYGAGYTF

clone size: .
J gene: TRBJ2-7
D gene: .
V gene: TRBV27
CDR3 DNA: TGTGCCAGTCAGCTGGGGGCTCTCAGCGAGCAGTACTTC
CDR3 protein: CASQLGALSEQYF

clone size: once
J gene: TRBJ2-1
D gene: TRBD2
V gene: TRBV4-1
CDR3 DNA: TGCGCCAGCAGCCAACTAGCGGGGGCGTACAATGAGCAGTTCTTC
CDR3 protein: CASSQLAGAYNEQFF

clone size: .
J gene: TRBJ1-4
D gene: .
V gene: TRBV28
CDR3 DNA: TGTGCCAGCAGTTTACCGGCCTATAATGAAAAACTGTTTTTT
CDR3 protein: CASSLPAYNEKLFF

clone size: .
J gene: TRBJ2-1
D gene: TRBD1
V gene: TRBV19
CDR3 DNA: TGTGCCAGTAGTATAAGACAGGGGGCTTCCTACAATGAGCAGTTCTTC
CDR3 protein: CASSIRQGASYNEQFF

clone size: many
J gene: TRBJ2-6
D gene: TRBD1
V gene: TRBV18
CDR3 DNA: TGTGCCAGCTCACCAGGGTTAAGGACAGGGGGCTCTGGGGCCAACGTCCTGACTTTC
CDR3 protein: CASSPGLRTGGSGANVLTF

clone size: .
J gene: TRBJ1-1
D gene: .
V gene: TRBV14
CDR3 DNA: TGTGCCAGCAGCCCGGGGATCGGGCGGAACACTGAAGCTTTCTTT
CDR3 protein: CASSPGIGRNTEAFF

clone size: once
J gene: TRBJ2-2
D gene: .
V gene: TRBV5-6
CDR3 DNA: TGTGCCAGCAGCGGGGGACCCCCTAACACCGGGGAGCTGTTTTTT
CDR3 protein: CASSGGPPNTGELFF

clone size: once
J gene: TRBJ1-2
D gene: .
V gene: TRBV10-3
CDR3 DNA: TGTGCCATCAGCTCAGCCTCCTACAGGGCGGGCTATGGCTACACCTTC
CDR3 protein: CAISSASYRAGYGYTF

clone size: .
J gene: TRBJ1-5
D gene: TRBD1
V gene: TRBV5-6
CDR3 DNA: TGTGCCAGCAGCTTATGGCTTACGGGACAGTTTAATCAGCCCCAGCATTTT
CDR3 protein: CASSLWLTGQFNQPQHF

clone size: once
J gene: TRBJ2-7
D gene: .
V gene: TRBV11-2
CDR3 DNA: TGTGCCAGCAGCTTAGACCTTACCCGATACTACGAGCAGTACTTC
CDR3 protein: CASSLDLTRYYEQYF

clone size: .
J gene: TRBJ2-1
D gene: .
V gene: TRBV4-1
CDR3 DNA: TGCGCCAGCAGCCAAGGCCCCGGAACCTACAATGAGCAGTTCTTC
CDR3 protein: CASSQGPGTYNEQFF

clone size: .
J gene: TRBJ1-1
D gene: .
V gene: TRBV7-3
CDR3 DNA: TGTGCCAGCAGCTTAGCTCTAGGACGTGAAGCTTTCTTT
CDR3 protein: CASSLALGREAFF

clone size: once
J gene: TRBJ2-7
D gene: .
V gene: TRBV27
CDR3 DNA: TGTGCCAGCAGTTTCAGCAGGGGTGGATCCTACGAGCAGTACTTC
CDR3 protein: CASSFSRGGSYEQYF

clone size: once
J gene: TRBJ2-6
D gene: .
V gene: TRBV28
CDR3 DNA: TGTGCCAGCAGTTTTCCGGGGGCCAACGTCCTGACTTTC
CDR3 protein: CASSFPGANVLTF

clone size: .
J gene: TRBJ2-5
D gene: TRBD2
V gene: TRBV9
CDR3 DNA: TGTGCCAGCAGCGACGGGACTAGACAAGAGACCCAGTACTTC
CDR3 protein: CASSDGTRQETQYF

clone size: .
J gene: TRBJ1-3
D gene: .
V gene: TRBV7-2
CDR3 DNA: TGTGCCAGCAGCTTAGCTGCGCATCAGCGAAACACCATATATTTT
CDR3 protein: CASSLAAHQRNTIYF

clone size: few
J gene: TRBJ1-1
D gene: .
V gene: TRBV19
CDR3 DNA: TGTGCCAGTAGTACGAAGGGAGGGACATCTGAAGCTTTCTTT
CDR3 protein: CASSTKGGTSEAFF

clone size: .
J gene: TRBJ2-1
D gene: .
V gene: TRBV19
CDR3 DNA: TGTGCCAGTAGTATCCCGGGACGTGTAACCTACAATGAGCAGTTCTTC
CDR3 protein: CASSIPGRVTYNEQFF

clone size: .
J gene: TRBJ1-3
D gene: .
V gene: TRBV19
CDR3 DNA: TGTGCCAGTAGTGCGTACTCTGGAAACACCATATATTTT
CDR3 protein: CASSAYSGNTIYF

clone size: .
J gene: TRBJ2-2
D gene: TRBD1
V gene: TRBV7-9
CDR3 DNA: TGTGCCAGCAGCTTAGCGCGGTGGGACAGGGGAAGGTCCGGGGAGCTGTTTTTT
CDR3 protein: CASSLARWDRGRSGELFF

clone size: once
J gene: TRBJ2-7
D gene: TRBD2
V gene: TRBV2
CDR3 DNA: TGTGCCAGCACTCAAGCGGGGGGCCGTAACGAGCAGTACTTC
CDR3 protein: CASTQAGGRNEQYF

clone size: few
J gene: TRBJ1-3
D gene: .
V gene: TRBV30
CDR3 DNA: TGTGCCTGGAGTCCAGGGATAAGGGAAAACACCATATATTTT
CDR3 protein: CAWSPGIRENTIYF

clone size: once
J gene: TRBJ2-7
D gene: .
V gene: TRBV6-5
CDR3 DNA: TGTGCCAGCAGTTACTCACTAGGCCCTTCCTACGAGCAGTACTTC
CDR3 protein: CASSYSLGPSYEQYF

clone size: .
J gene: TRBJ2-7
D gene: TRBD2
V gene: TRBV10-2
CDR3 DNA: TGCGCCAGCAGTGACCGGTCTAGCGGGGTCTACGAGCAGTACTTC
CDR3 protein: CASSDRSSGVYEQYF